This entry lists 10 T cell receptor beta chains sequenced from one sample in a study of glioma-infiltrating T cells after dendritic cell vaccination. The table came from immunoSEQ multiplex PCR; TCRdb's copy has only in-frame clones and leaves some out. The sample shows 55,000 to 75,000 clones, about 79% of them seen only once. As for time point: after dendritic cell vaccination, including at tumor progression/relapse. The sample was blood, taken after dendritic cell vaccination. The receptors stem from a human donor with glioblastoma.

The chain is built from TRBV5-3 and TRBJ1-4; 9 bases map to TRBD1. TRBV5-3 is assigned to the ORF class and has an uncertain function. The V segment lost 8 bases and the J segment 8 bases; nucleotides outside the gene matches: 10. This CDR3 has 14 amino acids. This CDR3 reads CASEPGQGNEKLFF. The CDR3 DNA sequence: TGTGCCAGTGAACCGGGACAGGGAAACGAAAAACTGTTTTTT.

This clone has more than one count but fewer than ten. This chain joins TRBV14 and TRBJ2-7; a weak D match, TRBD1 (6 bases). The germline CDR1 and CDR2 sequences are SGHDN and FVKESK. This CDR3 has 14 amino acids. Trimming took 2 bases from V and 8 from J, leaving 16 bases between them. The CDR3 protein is CASSQMNRVEKQYF. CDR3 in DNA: TGTGCCAGCAGCCAAATGAACAGGGTCGAGAAGCAGTACTTC.

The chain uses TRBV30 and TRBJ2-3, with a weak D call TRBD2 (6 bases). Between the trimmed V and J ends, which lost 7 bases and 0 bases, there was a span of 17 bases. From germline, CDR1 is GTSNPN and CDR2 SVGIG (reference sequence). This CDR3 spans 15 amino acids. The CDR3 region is CASGRGMTSTDTQYF. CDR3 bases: TGTGCCTCAGGGCGGGGTATGACTAGCACAGATACGCAGTATTTT.

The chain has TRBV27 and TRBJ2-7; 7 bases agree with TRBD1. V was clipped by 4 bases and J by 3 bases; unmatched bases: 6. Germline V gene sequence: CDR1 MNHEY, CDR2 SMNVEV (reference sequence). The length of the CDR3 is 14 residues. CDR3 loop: CASSSWDSHYEQYF. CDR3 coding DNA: TGTGCCAGCAGTTCTTGGGACAGTCACTACGAGCAGTACTTC.

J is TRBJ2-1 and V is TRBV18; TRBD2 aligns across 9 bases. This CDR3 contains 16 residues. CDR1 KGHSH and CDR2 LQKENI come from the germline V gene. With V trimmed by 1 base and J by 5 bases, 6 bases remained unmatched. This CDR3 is CASSPLIAGDHNEQFF. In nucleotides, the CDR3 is TGTGCCAGCTCACCACTAATAGCGGGGGACCACAATGAGCAGTTCTTC.

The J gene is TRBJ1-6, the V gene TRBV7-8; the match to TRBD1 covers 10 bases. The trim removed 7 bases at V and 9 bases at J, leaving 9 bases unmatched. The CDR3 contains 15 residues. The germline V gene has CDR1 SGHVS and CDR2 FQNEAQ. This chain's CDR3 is CASNPTGTGVSPLHF. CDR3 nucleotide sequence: TGTGCCAGCAACCCAACCGGGACAGGGGTTTCACCCCTCCACTTT.

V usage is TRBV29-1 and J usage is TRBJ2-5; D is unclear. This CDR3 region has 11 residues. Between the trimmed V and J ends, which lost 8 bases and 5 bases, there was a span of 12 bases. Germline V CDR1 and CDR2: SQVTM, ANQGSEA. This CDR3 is CSLRGRETQYF. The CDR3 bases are TGCAGCCTCCGTGGTCGGGAGACCCAGTACTTC.

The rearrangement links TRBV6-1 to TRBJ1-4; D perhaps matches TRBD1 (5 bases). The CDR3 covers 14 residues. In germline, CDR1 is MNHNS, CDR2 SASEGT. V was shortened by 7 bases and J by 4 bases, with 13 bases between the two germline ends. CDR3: CASNLEGFNEKLFF. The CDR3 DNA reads TGTGCCAGCAACCTGGAGGGGTTTAATGAAAAACTGTTTTTT.

The CDR3 loop is CASSVGLAGGEQFF. As DNA, the CDR3 is TGTGCCAGCAGTGTCGGACTAGCGGGGGGTGAGCAGTTCTTC. The chain employs TRBV27 and TRBJ2-1, with 14 bases identical to TRBD2. Germline V gene lookup returns CDR1 MNHEY and CDR2 SMNVEV (reference sequence). Trimming removed 5 bases from V and 9 bases from J; junction bases left unmatched: 3. The CDR3 has 14 residues.

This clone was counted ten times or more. CDR3 DNA: TGTGCCAGCAGCCCGAGCGGGGGGGCAGATACGCAGTATTTT. Its protein product is CASSPSGGADTQYF. V gene TRBV7-2 combines with J gene TRBJ2-3, with 10 bases identical to TRBD2. Germline loops: CDR1 SGHTA, CDR2 FQGNSA. Germline trimming cut 5 bases from V and 4 bases from J; bases unmatched to any gene: 3. CDR3 size: 14 residues. Based on the CDR3 plus reference TRBV7-2 and TRBJ2-3, the full variable domain is GAGVSQSPSNKVTEKGKDVELRCDPISGHTALYWYRQSLGQGLEFLIYFQGNSAPDKSGLPSDRFSAERTGGSVSTLTIQRTQQEDSAVYLCASSPSGGADTQYFGPGTRLTVL.